This T cell receptor (beta chain) came from a study of cytomegalovirus exposure and HLA in healthy donors (TCRdb year 2017). General notes on the study: According to an earlier analysis of a few hundred of the donors, about 180 million T cells yielded 90 million to 130 million unique TCR beta sequences and less than 300 Gb of sequence data. To decide whether each TCR beta V gene segment behaved as functional or pseudogenic, an earlier analysis of approximately 590 of the donors relied on high-throughput TCR beta sequencing. Using immunosequencing, the study profiled T cell repertoires from about 610 subjects and related those repertoires to cytomegalovirus serostatus. On average, 235,054 unique TCR beta nucleotide sequences were sequenced per donor among about 400 genotyped donors of the cohort, with 15% to 20% of those sequences being non-productive. A later genetic analysis used genome-wide SNP genotypes for about three fifths of the 666 donors, treating that subset as a discovery cohort. Alongside the repertoire data, information on donor age, sex, ethnicity and CMV serostatus was compiled. In the later analysis, no new phenotypic data were used to find candidate immune exposures; instead, reliance was placed on TCR beta sequences and their occurrence across donors. To predict cytomegalovirus infection status, the study brought together high-throughput TCR immunosequencing, statistical association of individual TCRs with disease status, and machine learning. Every repertoire in the discovery cohort had been generated on one and the same sequencing platform. A separate validation cohort of about 110 different subjects was used in addition to the roughly 700-subject first cohort. A later analysis re-examined previously published TCR beta repertoires from just over 650 donors and added high-resolution HLA genotyping to investigate patterns of TCR occurrence. The number of donors typed differed by locus, with roughly 629-640 for A, B, C, DRB1 and DQB1, 522 for DQA1, 600 to 610 for DPA1, and around 460 for DPB1. Four to six DR-DQ haplotypes were handled as single units for association and clustering, since linkage in the cohort was strong. The study was designed to test whether signatures of past pathogen exposure could be identified by cataloging public T cell receptors. About 300 gigabases of sequencing data and around 85 million unique TCR sequences made up an early release that covered over 550 HLA-typed donors. Of the 300 to 450 genotyped donors, approximately 81% were placed in the genetic ancestry cluster associated with self-reported Caucasian donors. Class I and class II HLA loci were covered by the typing at four-digit resolution. Broader findings and caveats from the paper: Because the 87-base-pair reads could not distinguish some IMGT-functional V segments, including TRBV6-2 and TRBV6-3, those segments were excluded. A later analysis associated 16,951 TCR beta sequences with specific HLA alleles at a false discovery rate of 0.05. A further reported finding was that TCR beta sequences accurately predicted the HLA-A and HLA-B alleles for most subjects in the first cohort. A later analysis reported that several top co-occurrence clusters appeared linked to parvovirus B19, influenza, CMV and Epstein-Barr virus. V-gene and J-gene trimming of TCR beta chains was associated with a missense DCLRE1C variant in a later genetic analysis, and the association was replicated in an independent cohort. The earlier analysis of almost 600 of the donors excluded 15 to 20 rarely observed V segments, including chromosome 9 orphons, because counts were too low. A group of highly shared sequence variants was considered likely to be a technical artifact of the sequencing pipeline. In an earlier analysis of approximately 590 of the donors, most TCR beta V segments appeared in productive rearrangements about 87% or about 30% of the time, broadly matching IMGT annotations. Because some donors lacked HLA typing at each locus, the association tests relied only on the typed subset. Correlated functional status among segregating V segments might be attributable to linkage disequilibrium, but an unknown experimental factor could not be ruled out. For the cohort, immune exposure information was limited to CMV serostatus. The study gave a list of over 150 TCR beta chains associated with cytomegalovirus. In both the original and validation cohorts, the classifier was reported to diagnose cytomegalovirus status with high specificity and sensitivity. A later analysis found that most CMV-associated TCR beta chains appeared HLA-restricted, with HLA associations seemingly driven largely by CMV exposure. While some public TCRs were present in many individuals, most TCR sequences turned up only very rarely across donors. In vitro tests confirmed that three of the cytomegalovirus-associated TCR beta chains recognize cytomegalovirus antigens. It was suggested by the authors that the approach could potentially be generalized to other disease states and immunological phenotypes. Strong co-occurrence of HLA alleles, especially DR and DQ, made assigning TCR associations to individual alleles difficult. In a later analysis, TCR association rates were found to vary across HLA loci, with the most associated TCRs seen for DRB1 alleles and the fewest for HLA-C alleles. In a later analysis, HLA-associated TCR beta chains were found to be more clonally expanded and to have lower generation probabilities than equally common non-associated chains. Compared with the roughly 710-donor mean, donors in an Asian-associated ancestry cluster had fewer N-insertions in productive TCRs, according to a later genetic analysis. Roughly uniform sequencing depth across donors was assumed in presence/absence analyses, although this assumption may not hold. Only TCR beta chains were sequenced in this cohort, and the absence of alpha or paired-chain data limited detectable features.

This clone was picked up a small number of times. Its target antigen remains unknown. Nothing much larger sits one base from this clone, and base qualities are not available. The cohort consisted of 650 to 700 healthy bone marrow donors. At the time of sampling, all cohort members were nominally healthy, though unrecorded immune exposures were likely present. The donor tested CMV seronegative and was one of the 352 seronegative cohort members. A peripheral blood sample was provided by each donor, and peripheral blood mononuclear cells were used for TCR beta sequencing. The Qiagen DNeasy Blood Extraction Kit was used to extract genomic DNA from the blood cell samples. The CDR3 has 18 amino acids, counting the end cysteine and phenylalanine. Here the CDR3 DNA is all that survives: 54 bases in frame from base 1. The trim is 0 bases for V and 9 bases for J, with a gap of 27 bases between the germline ends.

The library relied on the immunoSEQ multiplex PCR assay. The multiplex PCR relied on a mix of 60 forward primers for TCR Vbeta segments and 13 reverse primers for TCR Jbeta segments. The CDR3 region of rearranged TCR beta genes was amplified from genomic DNA by a multiplex PCR assay. Amplified TCR beta libraries were sequenced as 87-base-pair reads on the Illumina HiSeq System. On the study's bioinformatics: Across the roughly 670 repertoires, a later analysis counted roughly 77 million unique TCR beta chains, approximately 12 million of which were shared by at least two donors. To remove PCR and sequencing errors, raw reads were error-corrected and collapsed into unique sequences using a nearest-neighbor algorithm that merged closely related sequences. V, D and J gene segments were assigned by aligning CDR3 sequences to IMGT reference sequences. For a sequence to be retained, a match of at least six nucleotides was required to both a V gene segment and a J gene segment. A rearrangement was called productive if the CDR3 had no stop codons and remained in frame with V and J, and every other rearrangement was called non-productive. Following IMGT convention, CDR3 was defined as the stretch from the second conserved V-encoded cysteine up to the conserved J-encoded phenylalanine. Sequences without an unambiguous match to a single V gene segment were excluded from the earlier analysis of about 630 of the donors. An earlier analysis of 500 to 600 of the donors classified V segments as functional when productive rearrangements were above 56.7% and as segregating when the standard deviation between donors was above 5%. A statistical classification framework was built to diagnose cytomegalovirus status from the catalog of TCR beta chain sequences. In a later analysis, V and J genes were assigned by comparing TCR nucleotide sequences against IMGT/GENE-DB human TR gene sequences. The TCRdist pipeline was used in a later analysis to assign CDR3 sequences and most-parsimonious VDJ recombination scenarios. In a later analysis, each TCR beta chain was defined by its CDR3 amino acid sequence together with its V-gene family, and reads lacking a unique V-gene family were excluded. A later analysis removed 450 to 600 highly shared, low-generation-probability nucleotide sequences to deal with suspected cross-contamination and a sequencing artifact. A later analysis calculated a clonal expansion index for each public chain from normalized within-repertoire ranks of inferred template counts. In a later analysis, generation probabilities were computed with a VDJ recombination model fitted to out-of-frame rearrangements, and the resulting probabilities were checked against IGoR. A later analysis scored TCR-TCR, TCR-HLA and TCR-CMV co-occurrence with hypergeometric tests, applying a repertoire-size bias correction to TCR pairs. In a later analysis, false discovery rates were estimated by permuting HLA or CMV assignments 20 times. In a later analysis, co-occurring TCRs were grouped with DBSCAN, and TCRdist sequence similarity was added when clustering was performed within HLA-allele-positive subsets. For co-occurrence clustering, repertoires with fewer than 30,000 or more than 120,000 public chains were excluded, along with about five repertoires with anomalous nucleotide sharing. This immuneACCESS table, as held by TCRdb, lists in-frame sequences with V and J called but not all clones. Of the missing ones, under half trace to an unresolved V gene in checked studies; the others have no known cause. The V and J calls and the clone size are those of that table, but D and trimming were determined from the DNA. This sample is represented by more than 110,000 clones; 80% of them were singletons. The top ten hold around 2.5% of the sample.

The TCR was taken from a man aged 45 to 65 in good health and CMV-seronegative. In this chain, TRBV23-1 is recombined with TRBJ2-7; TRBD2 is possibly the D segment (5 matching bases). TRBV23-1 is reported as an ORF; its role is uncertain. Sequenced input: PBMCs. The nucleotides are TGCGCCAGCAGTCAATCAATAGGTTTGTACAGAGGAAACCGGGGGCAGTACTTC. This is translated as CASSQSIGLYRGNRGQYF.